This T cell receptor beta chain was captured by sequencing in a study of shared clonotypes between healthy human individuals. Genomic DNA (from each subset) was split evenly across several immunoSEQ plates. Using immunoSEQ multiplex PCR, the repertoire was profiled, and TCRdb retains in-frame clones only, with some absent. Of under 600,000 clones in the sample, 60% to 80% are singletons; the top ten hold around an eighth. V dropped 6 bases and J dropped 5 bases, with 20 bases sitting between them. CDR1 ENHRY and CDR2 SYGVKD come from the germline V gene. The CDR3 length is 16 residues. Donors, healthy HIV-negative adults, lacked recent acute infections or vaccinations.

This chain links TRBV10-3 with TRBJ1-5, with D unclear. The material sequenced was PBMCs. The TCR originated in a woman aged 40 to 49 in good health. Some clones in this sample may be carry-over from other donors' samples. CDR3 coding DNA: TGTGCCATCAGCCCCAAGGAGACGGCCGGGGATCAGCCCCAGCATTTT. It codes for CAISPKETAGDQPQHF.